The sequence of this T cell receptor beta chain was determined in a study of T cells in Graves' hyperthyroidism and ophthalmopathy. Study-level points and caveats: In validation, the model predicted ophthalmopathy. These predictions came a median 6.5 months before onset.

This clonotype was seen at least ten times. The antigen is undetermined. Template material for amplifying TCR beta CDR3 regions consisted of RNA transcripts. The HTBI set primed first-round TCR CDR3 RT-PCR. TCRdb processed the multiplex PCR reads anew with MiXCR; each CDR3 protein has one entry. Of approximately 710,000 distinct CDR3 sequences in the sample, roughly a sixth are singletons; the top ten hold 15% to 18%. Unmatched junction bases numbered 4, after V lost 2 bases and J lost 6 bases. This CDR3 contains 14 residues. From germline, CDR1 is SEHNR and CDR2 FQNEAQ (reference sequence). Exclusion of patients followed from uncontrolled infection, other autoimmune disease, pregnancy or lactation. Together with thyroid ultrasound, orbital computed tomography, serum thyroxine and TRAb, clinical symptoms were used for diagnoses.

The sequence came from a man aged 50-60 years with Graves' hyperthyroidism. The specimen was blood. This chain uses TRBV7-9 with TRBJ2-1; 7 bases are a match to TRBD2. CDR3 DNA sequence: TGTGCCAGCAGCTTAACGGGACTAACCAATGAGCAGTTCTTC. It encodes CASSLTGLTNEQFF. Full variable domain (missing parts from reference TRBV7-9 and TRBJ2-1): DTGVSQNPRHKITKRGQNVTFRCDPISEHNRLYWYRQTLGQGPEFLTYFQNEAQLEKSRLLSDRFSAERPKGSFSTLEIQRTEQGDSAMYLCASSLTGLTNEQFFGPGTRLTVL.